These T cell receptor beta chains were read from a single sample in a study of T-cell memory formation after mild COVID-19. TCRdb fed the 5' RACE reads into MiXCR, producing one record per CDR3 protein. Altogether about 210,000 distinct CDR3 sequences are present, around 26% being singletons, with the ten largest covering roughly 11%. Specimen: PBMCs or a T cell subset sorted from them (not recorded which). The origin of the receptors is an adult woman who had mild COVID-19 (a few samples of this study predate the infection). Cell type and time point are not known. Both conserved end residues are part of each CDR3. Fields, in order: J gene, clone size, CDR3 length, D gene, V gene, CDR3 protein, CDR3 DNA. A D gene is named only where the DNA matches it firmly. For some rows the clone size is stated as once, few or many, or as a class when expanded; others skip it.

>TRBJ1-1|-|16|TRBD1|TRBV6-2/TRBV6-3
CASSYSGITGDTEAFF
TGTGCCAGCAGTTACTCGGGGATTACAGGGGACACTGAAGCTTTCTTT
>TRBJ1-3|few|16|-|TRBV4-2
CASSQGGARSGNTIYF
TGTGCCAGCAGCCAAGGAGGGGCTAGATCTGGAAACACCATATATTTT
>TRBJ2-1|-|15|TRBD1|TRBV7-7
CASSLAGTGGYEQFF
TGTGCTAGCAGCTTAGCCGGGACAGGGGGTTATGAGCAGTTCTTC
>TRBJ1-2|-|14|TRBD1|TRBV5-1
CASRHADRDYGYTF
TGCGCCAGCAGACATGCGGACAGGGACTATGGCTACACCTTC
>TRBJ1-1|few|9|-|TRBV11-2
CASGIEAFF
TGTGCCAGCGGGATCGAAGCTTTCTTT
>TRBJ2-1|-|15|TRBD2|TRBV12-3/TRBV12-4
CASSPVAGSYNEQFF
TGTGCCAGCAGCCCGGTAGCGGGGTCCTACAATGAGCAGTTCTTC
>TRBJ2-5|few|14|-|TRBV12-3/TRBV12-4
CASSLRGVSETQYF
TGTGCCAGCAGTTTAAGGGGTGTGTCGGAGACCCAGTACTTC
>TRBJ2-1|-|15|TRBD1|TRBV12-3/TRBV12-4
CASNIGQVWNNEQFF
TGTGCCAGCAATATCGGACAGGTCTGGAACAATGAGCAGTTCTTC
>TRBJ2-7|many|13|-|TRBV5-6
CASSLERGWEQYF
TGTGCCAGCAGCTTGGAGAGGGGGTGGGAGCAGTACTTC
>TRBJ2-1|-|13|-|TRBV29-1
CSVERGGGNEQFF
TGCAGCGTTGAAAGGGGGGGAGGCAATGAGCAGTTCTTC
>TRBJ2-2|-|17|-|TRBV11-2
CASSEERWGSNTGELFF
TGTGCCAGCAGCGAAGAGCGGTGGGGGTCGAACACCGGGGAGCTGTTTTTT
>TRBJ2-7|-|15|TRBD2|TRBV19
CASSTGTSLNYEQYF
TGTGCCAGTAGTACGGGGACTAGCCTCAACTACGAGCAGTACTTC
>TRBJ2-1|few|11|-|TRBV20-1
CSAIRAGEQFF
TGCAGTGCTATCCGCGCAGGTGAGCAGTTCTTC
>TRBJ1-1|-|15|-|TRBV9
CASSVEGHLGTEAFF
TGTGCCAGCAGCGTAGAGGGACACTTGGGCACTGAAGCTTTCTTT
>TRBJ1-1|-|13|TRBD1|TRBV12-3/TRBV12-4
CASSKDRRTEAFF
TGTGCCAGCAGTAAGGACAGGAGGACTGAAGCTTTCTTT
>TRBJ1-2|-|12|TRBD1|TRBV20-1
CSAPDRVDGYTF
TGCAGTGCACCGGACAGGGTCGATGGCTACACCTTC
>TRBJ2-1|few|11|-|TRBV29-1
CSALTSSEQFF
TGCAGCGCTCTAACTAGCAGCGAGCAGTTCTTC
>TRBJ2-1|-|13|TRBD2|TRBV7-9
CSSSTSGADEQFF
TGTTCCAGCAGCACCAGCGGGGCCGATGAGCAGTTCTTC
>TRBJ2-1|-|14|TRBD2|TRBV6-2/TRBV6-3
CASRLAVSYNEQFF
TGTGCCAGCAGACTAGCGGTCTCCTACAATGAGCAGTTCTTC
>TRBJ1-1|-|13|-|TRBV6-2/TRBV6-3
CASSNFQGTEAFF
TGTGCCAGCAGTAACTTTCAGGGGACTGAAGCTTTCTTT
>TRBJ2-7|few|11|TRBD1|TRBV29-1
CSATGIYEQYF
TGCAGCGCGACAGGGATCTACGAGCAGTACTTC
>TRBJ2-3|-|18|-|TRBV4-3
CASSQDTGSILISDTQYF
TGCGCCAGCAGCCAAGACACCGGGAGCATCTTAATCTCAGATACGCAGTATTTT
>TRBJ1-1|-|14|-|TRBV7-3
CASSGGGDNTEAFF
TGTGCCAGCAGCGGAGGGGGGGACAACACTGAAGCTTTCTTT
>TRBJ1-1|-|12|-|TRBV5-1
CASFGSAAEAFF
TGCGCCAGCTTCGGTTCGGCCGCTGAAGCTTTCTTT
>TRBJ1-1|few|16|TRBD1|TRBV7-9
CASSLVGTGQRTEAFF
TGTGCCAGCAGCTTAGTAGGGACAGGGCAGCGGACTGAAGCTTTCTTT
>TRBJ2-2|-|15|TRBD1|TRBV7-3
CASSPHQGATGELFF
TGTGCCAGCAGCCCACATCAGGGGGCTACCGGGGAGCTGTTTTTT
>TRBJ2-3|-|14|-|TRBV29-1
CSVGAGQFTDTQYF
TGCAGCGTTGGAGCGGGACAGTTCACAGATACGCAGTATTTT
>TRBJ1-2|few|15|-|TRBV7-6
CASSPLITAVYGYTF
TGTGCCAGCAGCCCCCTAATCACCGCGGTCTATGGCTACACCTTC
>TRBJ2-3|-|19|TRBD2|TRBV5-1
CASSSAKIAGALFTDTQYF
TGCGCCAGCAGCTCAGCGAAAATAGCGGGGGCCCTCTTCACAGATACGCAGTATTTT
>TRBJ2-5|-|15|-|TRBV12-3/TRBV12-4
CASSFSQGSWETQYF
TGTGCCAGCAGTTTTAGTCAGGGGAGCTGGGAGACCCAGTACTTC
>TRBJ2-5|few|14|-|TRBV5-1
CASSLGTRPETQYF
TGCGCCAGCAGCTTGGGGACTCGTCCGGAGACCCAGTACTTC
>TRBJ1-5|few|14|-|TRBV12-3/TRBV12-4
CASSFGGEIQPQHF
TGTGCCAGCAGTTTTGGGGGAGAAATCCAGCCCCAGCATTTT
>TRBJ1-2|few|15|-|TRBV28
CASSFPDRSHYGYTF
TGTGCCAGCAGTTTCCCAGACAGAAGTCACTATGGCTACACCTTC
>TRBJ1-2|-|14|TRBD1|TRBV7-3
CASRAADRAYGYTF
TGTGCCAGCAGGGCAGCGGACAGGGCCTATGGCTACACCTTC
>TRBJ2-1|few|16|TRBD2|TRBV20-1
CSGHLSLAGVPNEQFF
TGCAGTGGTCACCTCTCCCTAGCGGGGGTTCCCAATGAGCAGTTCTTC
>TRBJ2-7|many|15|TRBD1|TRBV20-1
CSARDRDRGPYEQYF
TGCAGTGCTAGAGACAGGGACAGGGGGCCCTACGAGCAGTACTTC
>TRBJ2-5|many|14|-|TRBV15
CATSRVTRQETQYF
TGTGCCACCAGCAGAGTTACCAGACAAGAGACCCAGTACTTC
>TRBJ2-6|few|19|TRBD1|TRBV28
CASSSHNPRTGAGANVLTF
TGTGCCAGCAGTTCCCACAATCCTAGGACAGGGGCTGGGGCCAACGTCCTGACTTTC
>TRBJ1-5|-|15|-|TRBV2
CASSEMGARNQPQHF
TGTGCCAGCAGTGAAATGGGGGCGCGAAATCAGCCCCAGCATTTT
>TRBJ1-2|-|14|-|TRBV9
CASSVGTGSYGYTF
TGTGCCAGCAGCGTAGGAACAGGATCCTATGGCTACACCTTC
>TRBJ1-1|once|17|-|TRBV2
CASSDPLLGDHNLGAFF
TGTGCCAGCAGTGATCCCCTCCTGGGGGACCATAACTTAGGAGCTTTCTTT
>TRBJ2-7|-|14|-|TRBV5-1
CASSLDSTRGEQYF
TGCGCCAGCAGCTTGGATTCGACCAGGGGTGAGCAGTACTTC
>TRBJ2-3|-|15|-|TRBV6-6
CASSYSIGRIGPQYF
TGTGCCAGCAGTTACTCGATCGGGAGAATCGGTCCGCAGTATTTT
>TRBJ1-2|-|15|-|TRBV4-3
CASSQDWSVNYGYTF
TGCGCCAGCAGCCAAGATTGGTCAGTAAACTATGGCTACACCTTC
>TRBJ2-3|few|16|-|TRBV29-1
CSVVQWPGGGTDTQYF
TGCAGCGTCGTGCAATGGCCCGGCGGAGGCACAGATACGCAGTATTTT
>TRBJ1-2|-|17|TRBD1|TRBV7-2
CASSLRASGQEVYGYTF
TGTGCCAGCAGCTTACGTGCGAGCGGACAGGAGGTTTATGGCTACACCTTC
>TRBJ2-1|-|16|-|TRBV7-2
CASSPRTQSSYNEQFF
TGTGCCAGCAGCCCCCGGACCCAGAGCTCCTACAATGAGCAGTTCTTC
>TRBJ1-4|few|15|-|TRBV12-3/TRBV12-4
CASSPRDTSGEKLFF
TGTGCCAGCAGTCCAAGGGACACCTCAGGAGAAAAACTGTTTTTT
>TRBJ1-1|few|13|-|TRBV6-5
CASSPRVGAEAFF
TGTGCCAGCAGTCCTCGGGTGGGGGCTGAAGCTTTCTTT
>TRBJ2-7|-|15|-|TRBV15
CATSRVLGRGNEQYF
TGTGCCACCAGCAGAGTGTTGGGCAGGGGAAACGAGCAGTACTTC
>TRBJ2-7|-|14|-|TRBV5-8
CASSKPGNSYEQYF
TGTGCCAGCAGCAAACCGGGGAACTCCTACGAGCAGTACTTC
>TRBJ2-2|-|20|TRBD1|TRBV24-1
CATSDPAHTGGPTNTGELFF
TGTGCCACCAGTGATCCGGCGCACACAGGGGGGCCCACGAACACCGGGGAGCTGTTTTTT
>TRBJ2-3|-|16|TRBD2|TRBV4-3
CASSQDDWEGSDTQYF
TGCGCCAGCAGCCAAGATGACTGGGAGGGTTCAGATACGCAGTATTTT
>TRBJ2-1|few|14|-|TRBV13
CASSLGSHHHEQFF
TGTGCCAGCAGCTTAGGTTCCCACCATCATGAGCAGTTCTTC
>TRBJ2-1|few|17|TRBD2|TRBV4-2
CASSPGLLAGAYNEQFF
TGTGCCAGCAGCCCAGGATTACTAGCGGGGGCTTACAATGAGCAGTTCTTC